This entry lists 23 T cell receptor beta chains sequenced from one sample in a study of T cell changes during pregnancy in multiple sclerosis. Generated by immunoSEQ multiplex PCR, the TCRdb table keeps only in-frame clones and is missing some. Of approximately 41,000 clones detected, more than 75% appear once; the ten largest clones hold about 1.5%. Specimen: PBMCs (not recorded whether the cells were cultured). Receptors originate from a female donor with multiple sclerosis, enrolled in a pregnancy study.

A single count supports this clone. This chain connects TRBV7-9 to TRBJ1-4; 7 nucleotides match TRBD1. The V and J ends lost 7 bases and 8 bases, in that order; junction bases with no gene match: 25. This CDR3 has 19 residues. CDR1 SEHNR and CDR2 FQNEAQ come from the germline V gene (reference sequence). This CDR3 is CASNSPRGGPGGGREKLFF. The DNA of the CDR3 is TGTGCCAGCAATTCACCCCGAGGGGGCCCTGGGGGCGGAAGGGAAAAACTGTTTTTT.

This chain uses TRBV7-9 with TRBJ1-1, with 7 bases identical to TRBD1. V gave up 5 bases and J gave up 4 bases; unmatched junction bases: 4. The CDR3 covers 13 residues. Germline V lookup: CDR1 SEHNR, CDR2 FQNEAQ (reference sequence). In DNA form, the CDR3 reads TGTGCCAGCAGCCTGACAGGGTTCACTGAAGCTTTCTTT. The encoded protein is CASSLTGFTEAFF.

CDR3 sequence (DNA): TGCGCCAGCAGTGCCGGGACTACAGGTGAGCAGTACTTC. Translation: CASSAGTTGEQYF. The chain joins TRBV10-1 to TRBJ2-7; TRBD2 agrees at 7 bases. This CDR3 region has 13 residues. V dropped 4 bases and J dropped 7; count of bases not matched to a gene: 7. Germline V CDR1 and CDR2: WNHNN, SYGVQD (reference sequence).

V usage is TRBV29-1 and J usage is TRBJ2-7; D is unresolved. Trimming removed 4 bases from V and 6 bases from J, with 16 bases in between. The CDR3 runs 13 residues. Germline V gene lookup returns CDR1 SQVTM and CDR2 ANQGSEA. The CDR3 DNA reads TGCAGCGTTGTGATGCCGTGGAAAGGCGAGCAGTACTTC. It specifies CSVVMPWKGEQYF.

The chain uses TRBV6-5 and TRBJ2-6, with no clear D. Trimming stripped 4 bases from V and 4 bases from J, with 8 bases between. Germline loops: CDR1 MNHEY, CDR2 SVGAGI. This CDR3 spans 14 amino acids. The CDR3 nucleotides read TGTGCCAGCAGTTCGTTTTCCGGGGCCAACGTCCTGACTTTC. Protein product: CASSSFSGANVLTF.

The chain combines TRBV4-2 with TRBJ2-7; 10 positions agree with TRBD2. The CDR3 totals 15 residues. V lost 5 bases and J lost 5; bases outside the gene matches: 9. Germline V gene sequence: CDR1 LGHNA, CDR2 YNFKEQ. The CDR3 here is CASSGQAGGPNEQYF. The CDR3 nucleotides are TGTGCCAGCAGCGGACAAGCGGGAGGGCCGAACGAGCAGTACTTC.

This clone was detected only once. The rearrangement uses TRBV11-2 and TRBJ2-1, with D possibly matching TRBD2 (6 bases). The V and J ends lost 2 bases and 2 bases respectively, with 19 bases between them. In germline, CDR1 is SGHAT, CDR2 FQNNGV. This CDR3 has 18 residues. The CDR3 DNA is TGTGCCAGCAGCTTACTGAGTATAACGGGAGATCCCTACAATGAGCAGTTCTTC. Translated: CASSLLSITGDPYNEQFF. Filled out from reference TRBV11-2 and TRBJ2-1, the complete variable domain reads EAGVAQSPRYKIIEKRQSVAFWCNPISGHATLYWYQQILGQGPKLLIQFQNNGVVDDSQLPKDRFSAERLKGVDSTLKIQPAKLEDSAVYLCASSLLSITGDPYNEQFFGPGTRLTVL.

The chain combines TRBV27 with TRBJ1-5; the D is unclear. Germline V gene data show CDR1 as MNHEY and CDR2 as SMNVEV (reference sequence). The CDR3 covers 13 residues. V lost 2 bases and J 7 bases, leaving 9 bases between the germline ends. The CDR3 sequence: CASSLMGSQPQHF. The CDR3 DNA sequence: TGTGCCAGCAGTTTAATGGGAAGCCAGCCCCAGCATTTT.

CDR3 amino acids: CASSRQGAGTEAFF. Here the CDR3 DNA reads TGTGCCAGCAGTCGACAGGGGGCTGGAACTGAAGCTTTCTTT. V usage is TRBV6-5 and J usage is TRBJ1-1; 10 nucleotides agree with TRBD1. V lost 5 bases to trimming and J lost 5 bases; unmatched junction nucleotides: 5. CDR1 is MNHEY, CDR2 SVGAGI, per germline. The CDR3 has 14 amino acids.

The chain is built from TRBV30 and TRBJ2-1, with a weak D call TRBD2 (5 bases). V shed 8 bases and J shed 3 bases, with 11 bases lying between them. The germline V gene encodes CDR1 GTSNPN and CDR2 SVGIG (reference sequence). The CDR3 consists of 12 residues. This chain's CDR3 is CAADSNYNEQFF. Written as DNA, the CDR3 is TGTGCCGCGGACTCGAACTACAATGAGCAGTTCTTC. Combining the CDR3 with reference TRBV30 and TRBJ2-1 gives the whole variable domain SQTIHQWPATLVQPVGSPLSLECTVEGTSNPNLYWYRQAAGRGLQLLFYSVGIGQISSEVPQNLSASRPQDRQFILSSKKLLLSDSGFYLCAADSNYNEQFFGPGTRLTVL.

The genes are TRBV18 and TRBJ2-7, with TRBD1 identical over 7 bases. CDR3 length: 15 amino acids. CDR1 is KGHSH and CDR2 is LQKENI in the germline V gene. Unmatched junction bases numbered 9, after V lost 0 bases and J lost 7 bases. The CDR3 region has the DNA TGTGCCAGCTCACCACCGAGGGGACAGAAAGGGGAGCAGTACTTC. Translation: CASSPPRGQKGEQYF.

Written as DNA, the CDR3 is TGTGCCAGCAGCTCAGGGGCAGGGTCTGGAAACACCATATATTTT. It encodes CASSSGAGSGNTIYF. The rearrangement uses TRBV7-6 and TRBJ1-3, with D possibly being TRBD1 (6 bases). Germline V CDR1 and CDR2: SGHVS, FNYEAQ. Trimming shortened V by 4 bases and J by 1 base, and 11 bases separated the two germline ends. This CDR3 has 15 residues.

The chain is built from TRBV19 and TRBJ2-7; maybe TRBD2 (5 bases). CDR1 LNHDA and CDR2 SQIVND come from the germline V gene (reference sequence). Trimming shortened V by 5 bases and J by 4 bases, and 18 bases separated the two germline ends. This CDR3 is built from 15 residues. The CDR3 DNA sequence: TGTGCCAGTAGTTCCCCTGGACTTCGCTTTTACGAGCAGTACTTC. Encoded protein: CASSSPGLRFYEQYF. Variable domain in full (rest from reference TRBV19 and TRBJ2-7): DGGITQSPKYLFRKEGQNVTLSCEQNLNHDAMYWYRQDPGQGLRLIYYSQIVNDFQKGDIAEGYSVSREKKESFPLTVTSAQKNPTAFYLCASSSPGLRFYEQYFGPGTRLTVT.

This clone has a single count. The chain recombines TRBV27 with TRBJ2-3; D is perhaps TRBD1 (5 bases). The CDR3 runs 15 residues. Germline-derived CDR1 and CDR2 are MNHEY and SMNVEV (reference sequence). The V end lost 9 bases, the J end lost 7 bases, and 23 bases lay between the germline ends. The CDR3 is CASRQSGRFRYTQYF. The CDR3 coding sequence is TGTGCCAGTCGACAGAGTGGGCGGTTTCGGTATACGCAGTATTTT.

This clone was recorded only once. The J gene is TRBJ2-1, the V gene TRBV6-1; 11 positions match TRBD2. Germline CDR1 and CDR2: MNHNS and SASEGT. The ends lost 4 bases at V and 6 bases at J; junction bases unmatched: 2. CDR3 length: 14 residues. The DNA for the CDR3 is TGTGCCAGCAGTGGGCTAGCGGGAGGCAATGAGCAGTTCTTC. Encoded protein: CASSGLAGGNEQFF.

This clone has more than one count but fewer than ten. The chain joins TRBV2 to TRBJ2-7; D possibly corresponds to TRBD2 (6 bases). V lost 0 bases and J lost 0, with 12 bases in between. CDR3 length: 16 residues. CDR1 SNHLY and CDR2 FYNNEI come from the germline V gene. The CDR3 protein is CASSEALRAGSYEQYF. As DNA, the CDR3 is TGTGCCAGCAGTGAAGCGCTTCGAGCGGGCTCCTACGAGCAGTACTTC.

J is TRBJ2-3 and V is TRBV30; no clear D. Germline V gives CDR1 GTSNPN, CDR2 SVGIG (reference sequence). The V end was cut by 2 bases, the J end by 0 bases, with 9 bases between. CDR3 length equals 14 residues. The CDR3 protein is CAWSRQLSTDTQYF. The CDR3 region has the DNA TGTGCCTGGAGTAGACAACTGAGCACAGATACGCAGTATTTT.

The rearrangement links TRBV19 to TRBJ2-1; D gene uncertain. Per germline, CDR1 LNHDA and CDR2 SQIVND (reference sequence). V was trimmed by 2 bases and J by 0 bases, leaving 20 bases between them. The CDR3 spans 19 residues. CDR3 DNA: TGTGCCAGTAGTATACCGTATATGGTTAGCCCAAACTCCTACAATGAGCAGTTCTTC. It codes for CASSIPYMVSPNSYNEQFF.

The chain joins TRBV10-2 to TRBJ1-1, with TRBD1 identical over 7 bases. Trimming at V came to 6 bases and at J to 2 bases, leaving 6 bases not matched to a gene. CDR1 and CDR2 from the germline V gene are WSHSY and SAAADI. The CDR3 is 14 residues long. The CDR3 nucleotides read TGCGCCAGCAGCAGGGGACAGCGAAACACTGAAGCTTTCTTT. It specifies CASSRGQRNTEAFF.

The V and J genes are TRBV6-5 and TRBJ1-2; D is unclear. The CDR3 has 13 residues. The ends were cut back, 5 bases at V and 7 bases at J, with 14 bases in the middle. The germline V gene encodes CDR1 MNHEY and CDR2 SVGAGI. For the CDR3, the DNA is TGTGCCAGCAGTCTCGACGGAAGCGGTGGCTACACCTTC. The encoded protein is CASSLDGSGGYTF.

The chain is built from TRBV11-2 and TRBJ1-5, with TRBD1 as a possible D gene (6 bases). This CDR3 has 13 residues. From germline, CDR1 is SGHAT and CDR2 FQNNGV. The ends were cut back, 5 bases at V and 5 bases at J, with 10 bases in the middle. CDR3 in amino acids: CASSQRGDQPQHF. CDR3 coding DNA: TGTGCCAGCAGCCAAAGGGGGGATCAGCCCCAGCATTTT.

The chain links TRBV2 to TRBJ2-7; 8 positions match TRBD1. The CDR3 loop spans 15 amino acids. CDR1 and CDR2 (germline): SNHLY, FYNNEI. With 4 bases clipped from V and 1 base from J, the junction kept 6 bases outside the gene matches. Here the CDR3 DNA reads TGTGCCAGCAGTGTTTGGACAGGGCTATCCTACGAGCAGTACTTC. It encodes CASSVWTGLSYEQYF.

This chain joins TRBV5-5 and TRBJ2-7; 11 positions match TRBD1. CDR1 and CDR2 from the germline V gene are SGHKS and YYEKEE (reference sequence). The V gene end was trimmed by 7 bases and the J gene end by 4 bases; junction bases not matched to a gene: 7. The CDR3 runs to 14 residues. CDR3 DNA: TGTGCCAGCCAAGCCGGACAGGGGGCTTACGAGCAGTACTTC. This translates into CASQAGQGAYEQYF.